This T cell receptor beta chain was recovered during a study of response to subunit inactivated influenza vaccine. TCRdb ran MiXCR on the RT-PCR reads and lists one entry per CDR3 protein. The table lists about 700,000 distinct CDR3 sequences, approximately 15% of them singletons, with around 7.3% in the top ten. To note about this clonotype: Its antigen is unknown.

Findings and caveats of the study: Authors suggested few new T cells are recruited by each seasonal influenza vaccination.

This receptor was obtained from a man aged 50 to 59 who received an inactivated influenza vaccine. The sample here was PBMCs from blood, taken 14 days before vaccination.

The CDR3 spells CSAREGGPWVNTEAFF. CDR3 DNA sequence: TGCAGTGCTAGAGAGGGGGGTCCATGGGTCAACACTGAAGCTTTCTTT. The V call is TRBV20-1, the J call TRBJ1-1; maybe TRBD1 (5 bases). The CDR3 is 16 amino acids. V dropped 0 bases and J dropped 2 bases, with 16 bases sitting between them. In germline, CDR1 is DFQATT, CDR2 SNEGSKA (reference sequence).